The T cell receptor beta chain described here comes from a study of cytomegalovirus exposure and HLA in healthy donors. Trimming cost V 4 bases and J 4 bases; bases outside gene matches: 6. CDR3 length: 14 residues. CDR1 and CDR2 (germline): SQVTM, ANQGSEA. Study-wide points: The classifier reportedly diagnosed cytomegalovirus status with high specificity and sensitivity.

Primers: 60 Vbeta forward and 13 Jbeta reverse. Measured with immunoSEQ multiplex PCR; TCRdb has only the in-frame clones, and not every one. This table holds roughly 160,000 clones, around 75% found once. On this clone itself: Its antigen is not known.

The TCR originated in a woman in her 40s in good health and CMV-seropositive. The rearrangement joins TRBV29-1 to TRBJ2-5; the match to TRBD2 covers 10 bases. Sequencing input: PBMCs. The CDR3 protein is CSVGIIAGGETQYF. The CDR3 DNA sequence: TGCAGCGTTGGGATAATAGCGGGAGGAGAGACCCAGTACTTC.